This passage covers 3 T cell receptor beta chains from one sample sequenced in a study of shared clonotypes between healthy human individuals. Sequencing was performed with immunoSEQ multiplex PCR; in TCRdb, only in-frame clones are kept and a portion is missing. The table has 850,000 to 1,200,000 clones, around 75% seen once; the top ten hold over 1.3%. The specimen was memory CD4+ T cells sorted from blood. Subset specified: CD45RA-negative fraction. The origin of the receptors is a man aged 18 to 29 in good health.

This clone was seen once. V is TRBV28 and J is TRBJ1-2; D unclear. Germline CDR1 MDHEN, CDR2 SYDVKM. The CDR3 sequence is 17 residues long. Trimming left V 6 bases short and J 4 bases short, with 24 bases between. The CDR3 coding sequence is TGTGCCAGCAGGCCGATTGACGGCGGCAGCCTAATCTATGGCTACACCTTC. Translating gives CASRPIDGGSLIYGYTF.

The table lists this clone with a count of one. The chain links TRBV27 to TRBJ1-4, with D possibly matching TRBD1 (6 bases). This CDR3 region has 16 residues. The V and J ends lost 7 bases and 5 bases respectively, with 20 bases between them. Germline V gene data show CDR1 as MNHEY and CDR2 as SMNVEV (reference sequence). CDR3 loop: CASKPFSTGTNEKLFF. CDR3 coding DNA: TGTGCCAGCAAACCATTCTCTACCGGGACAAATGAAAAACTGTTTTTT.

J is TRBJ1-2 and V is TRBV5-6, with D possibly TRBD1 on 5 matching bases. The CDR3 spans 15 residues. Germline CDR1 and CDR2: SGHDT and YYEEEE. Trimming pared 6 bases from V and 7 bases from J, leaving 22 bases between. The CDR3 sequence is CASTMIPALGPGYTF. The CDR3 DNA reads TGTGCCAGCACCATGATACCGGCCCTGGGGCCTGGCTACACCTTC.